This TCR beta chain was retrieved from a study of a mutant IDH1 vaccine in newly diagnosed glioma. Whole-study context: Eight vaccine doses were administered to patients at weeks 1, 3, 5, 7, 11, 15, 19 and 23. Pretreatment consisted of radiotherapy, temozolomide, or both, with most receiving both. Vaccine administration was initiated 4-6 weeks following radiotherapy alone, or with temozolomide cycles.

Time point here: week 5, during vaccination. Every vaccination contained 300 ug of the mutant IDH1 20-mer peptide and was paired with topical imiquimod. Some clones are missing from TCRdb's copy, which holds only in-frame ones; the method was immunoSEQ multiplex PCR. The sample records approximately 32,000 clones, about 56% being singletons. Comments on this clone: The antigen is unknown.

The CDR3 has 16 amino acids. V was cut by 5 bases and J by 0 bases, with 14 bases left in between. Germline CDR1 and CDR2: SGHTA and FQGNSA. This chain uses TRBV7-2 with TRBJ2-1; unclear D gene. The receptor's source is a woman aged 18-29 years with glioma. Specimen: PBMCs, collected from a glioma patient whose treatment included an IDH1 peptide vaccine. Here the CDR3 reads CASSPSADSSYNEQFF. The CDR3 DNA sequence: TGTGCCAGCAGCCCTTCTGCGGATTCCTCCTACAATGAGCAGTTCTTC.